This T cell receptor beta chain was found in a study of blood T cells in healthy people across ages. Worth noting for this clonotype: Its antigen is currently unknown.

Whole-study results and caveats: No one knew whether donors had CMV, which possibly confounded expanded clonotype changes.

Donors ranged from 6 to 90 years old and were healthy Caucasians in Russia. A second PCR of 7 to 11 cycles used a sample-barcoded 5' primer and a J-beta primer mix. TCRdb reprocessed the 5' RACE reads with MiXCR, giving one entry per CDR3 protein. Altogether 700,000 to 850,000 distinct CDR3 sequences are present, approximately 53% being singletons, with the ten largest covering around 40%. The CDR3 is 12 amino acids. The V gene's germline CDR1 is SGHTA and CDR2 FQGNSA. V was clipped by 5 bases and J by 7 bases, with 11 bases between them. This rearrangement joins TRBV7-2 to TRBJ2-5; D gene uncertain. This sequence originates from a man older than 75 in good health. Material: blood. CDR3 sequence (DNA): TGTGCCAGCAGCCCCTCCCCTATGACCCAGTACTTC. It encodes CASSPSPMTQYF.